This TCR beta chain was recorded in a study of blood T cell repertoires in COVID-19. As originally analysed: Amplification of reference gene primers was used by the study to estimate nucleated cell counts. Assay used: immunoSEQ multiplex PCR; TCRdb lists only in-frame clones, some missing. V, J and clone size derive from that table, while D and trimming were established from the DNA sequence. The sample includes 150,000 to 200,000 clones, over 80% of them seen just once. Clinical history reported by participants formed the basis on which cohorts were assigned. This receptor was taken from a woman aged 55-70 years who had recovered from COVID-19. The sample comprised PBMCs or T cells enriched from blood (not recorded which).

The CDR3 bases are TGTGCCTGGAGTCAACCGGGACAGTCCCCGTATTTT. It translates to CAWSQPGQSPYF. The chain employs TRBV30 and TRBJ2-3; 7 nucleotides match TRBD1. The V and J ends lost 2 bases and 14 bases, in that order; junction bases with no gene match: 10. The CDR3 sequence is 12 residues long. Germline V CDR1 and CDR2: GTSNPN, SVGIG (reference sequence).